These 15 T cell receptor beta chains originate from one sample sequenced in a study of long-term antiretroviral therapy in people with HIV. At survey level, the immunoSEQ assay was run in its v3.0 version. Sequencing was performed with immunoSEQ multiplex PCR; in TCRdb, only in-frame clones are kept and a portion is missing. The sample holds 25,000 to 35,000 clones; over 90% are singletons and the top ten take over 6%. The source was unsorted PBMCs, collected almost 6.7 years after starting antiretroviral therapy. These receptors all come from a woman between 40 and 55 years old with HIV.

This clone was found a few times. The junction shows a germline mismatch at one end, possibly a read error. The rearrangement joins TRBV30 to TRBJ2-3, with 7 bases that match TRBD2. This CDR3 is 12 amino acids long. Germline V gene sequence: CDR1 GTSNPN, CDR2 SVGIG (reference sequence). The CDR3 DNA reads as TGCGTGGGGGGGTTTAGCACAGATACGCAGTATTTT. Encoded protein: CVGGFSTDTQYF.

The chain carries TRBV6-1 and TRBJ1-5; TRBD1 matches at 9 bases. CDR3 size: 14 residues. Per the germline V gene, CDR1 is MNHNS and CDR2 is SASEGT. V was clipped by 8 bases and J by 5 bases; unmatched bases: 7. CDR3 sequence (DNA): TGTGCCAGCCTACCGGGACAGGGTTATCAGCCCCAGCATTTT. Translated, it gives CASLPGQGYQPQHF.

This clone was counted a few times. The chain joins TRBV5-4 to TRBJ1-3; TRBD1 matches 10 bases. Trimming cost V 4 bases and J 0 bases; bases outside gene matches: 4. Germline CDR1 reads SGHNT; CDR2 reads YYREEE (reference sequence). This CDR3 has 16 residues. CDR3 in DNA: TGTGCCAGCAGCAAGACAGGGGGCCACTCTGGAAACACCATATATTTT. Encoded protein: CASSKTGGHSGNTIYF.

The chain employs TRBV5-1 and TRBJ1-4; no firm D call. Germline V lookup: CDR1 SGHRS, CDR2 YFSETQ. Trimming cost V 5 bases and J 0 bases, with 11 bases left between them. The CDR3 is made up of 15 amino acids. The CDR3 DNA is TGCGCCAGCAGGGTAGGCGAGGCAACTAATGAAAAACTGTTTTTT. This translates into CASRVGEATNEKLFF.

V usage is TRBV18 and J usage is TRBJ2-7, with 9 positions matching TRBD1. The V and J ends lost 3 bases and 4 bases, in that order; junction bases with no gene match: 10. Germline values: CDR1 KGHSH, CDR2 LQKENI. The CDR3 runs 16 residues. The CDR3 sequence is CASSPPGTGSPYEQYF. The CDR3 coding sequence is TGTGCCAGCTCACCCCCGGGGACAGGGTCACCGTACGAGCAGTACTTC. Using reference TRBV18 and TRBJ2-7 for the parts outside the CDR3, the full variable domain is NAGVMQNPRHLVRRRGQEARLRCSPMKGHSHVYWYRQLPEEGLKFMVYLQKENIIDESGMPKERFSAEFPKEGPSILRIQQVVRGDSAAYFCASSPPGTGSPYEQYFGPGTRLTVT.

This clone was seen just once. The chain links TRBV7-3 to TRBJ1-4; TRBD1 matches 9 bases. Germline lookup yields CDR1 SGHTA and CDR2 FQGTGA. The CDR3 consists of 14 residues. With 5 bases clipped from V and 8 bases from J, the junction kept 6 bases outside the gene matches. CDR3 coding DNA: TGTGCCAGCAGCCCGGGACAGGGAGGAGAAAAACTGTTTTTT. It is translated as CASSPGQGGEKLFF.

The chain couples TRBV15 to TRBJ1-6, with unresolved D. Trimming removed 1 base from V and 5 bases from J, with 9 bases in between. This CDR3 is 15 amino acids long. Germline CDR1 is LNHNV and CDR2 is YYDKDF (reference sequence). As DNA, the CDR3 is TGTGCCACCAGCAGAGCTTCGGGGAATAATTCACCCCTCCACTTT. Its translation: CATSRASGNNSPLHF.

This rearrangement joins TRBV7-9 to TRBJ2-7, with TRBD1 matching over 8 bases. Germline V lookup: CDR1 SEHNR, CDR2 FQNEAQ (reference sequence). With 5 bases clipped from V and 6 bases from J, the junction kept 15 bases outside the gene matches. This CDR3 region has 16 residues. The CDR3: CASSPTLLRGQGEQYF. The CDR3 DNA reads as TGTGCCAGCAGCCCCACCCTTCTTCGAGGACAGGGCGAGCAGTACTTC.

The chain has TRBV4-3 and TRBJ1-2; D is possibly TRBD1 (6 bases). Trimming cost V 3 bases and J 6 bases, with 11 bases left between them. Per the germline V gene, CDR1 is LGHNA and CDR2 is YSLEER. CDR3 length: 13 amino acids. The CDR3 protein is CASSHGGPNGYTF. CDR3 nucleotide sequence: TGCGCCAGCAGCCACGGGGGGCCTAATGGCTACACCTTC.

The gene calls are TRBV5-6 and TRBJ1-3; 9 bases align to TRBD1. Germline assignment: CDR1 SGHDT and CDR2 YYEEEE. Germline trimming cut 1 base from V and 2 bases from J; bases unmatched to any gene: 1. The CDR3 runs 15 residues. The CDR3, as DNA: TGTGCCAGCAGCTTGAGGACAGGGGCTGGAAACACCATATATTTT. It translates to CASSLRTGAGNTIYF.

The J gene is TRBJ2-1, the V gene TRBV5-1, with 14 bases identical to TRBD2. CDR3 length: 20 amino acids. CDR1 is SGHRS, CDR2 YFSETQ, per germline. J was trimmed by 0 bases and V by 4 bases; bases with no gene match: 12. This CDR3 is CASSQGLAGVPLSSYNEQFF. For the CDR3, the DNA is TGCGCCAGCAGCCAGGGACTAGCGGGGGTACCCCTAAGCTCCTACAATGAGCAGTTCTTC.

The CDR3 here is CASSLAAVGDGSYTF. DNA of the CDR3: TGTGCCAGCAGCTTAGCGGCCGTGGGGGACGGTAGCTACACCTTC. This chain uses TRBV7-9 with TRBJ1-2; possible D gene TRBD1, 5 bases. The CDR3 covers 15 residues. The germline gives CDR1 SEHNR, CDR2 FQNEAQ (reference sequence). Trimming stripped 0 bases from V and 9 bases from J, with 17 bases between.

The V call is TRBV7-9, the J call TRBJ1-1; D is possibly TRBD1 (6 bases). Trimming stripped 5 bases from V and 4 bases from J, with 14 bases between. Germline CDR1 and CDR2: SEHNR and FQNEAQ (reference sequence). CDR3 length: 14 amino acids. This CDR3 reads CASSLEGVSTEAFF. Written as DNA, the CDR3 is TGTGCCAGCAGCCTAGAGGGGGTAAGCACTGAAGCTTTCTTT.

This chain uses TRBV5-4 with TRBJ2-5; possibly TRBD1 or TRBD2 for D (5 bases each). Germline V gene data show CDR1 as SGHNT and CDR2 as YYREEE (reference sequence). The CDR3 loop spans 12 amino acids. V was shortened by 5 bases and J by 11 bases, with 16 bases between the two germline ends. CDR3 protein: CASRSEGPIQYF. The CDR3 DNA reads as TGTGCCAGCAGGAGTGAGGGGCCGATTCAGTACTTC.

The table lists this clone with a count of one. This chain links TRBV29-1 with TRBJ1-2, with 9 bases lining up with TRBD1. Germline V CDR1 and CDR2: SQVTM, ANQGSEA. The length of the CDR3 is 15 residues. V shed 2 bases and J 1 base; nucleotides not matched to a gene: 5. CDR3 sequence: CSVELRQGGNYGYTF. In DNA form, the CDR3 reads TGCAGCGTTGAACTCCGACAGGGGGGTAACTATGGCTACACCTTC.